The source of this T cell receptor (beta chain) is a study of blood T cells in healthy people across ages. Study-wide points: Estimates based on one million T cells were treated as lower bounds. The recorded TCR beta diversity per million T cells decreased in a roughly linear manner with age. Long-lived and aged donors differed, with more naive CD4+ cells and higher diversity in the long-lived.

Through a sample-barcoded 5' primer and a J-beta primer mix, a second PCR was run for roughly 6 to 12 cycles. TCRdb itself ran the 5' RACE reads through MiXCR, one entry per CDR3 protein. The sample consists of 780,000 or so distinct CDR3 sequences, less than 70% of them appearing once. The table lists this clonotype with a few counts. Its specificity is not known. V shed 6 bases, J shed 4 bases, and the junction held 6 bases outside the gene matches. The germline V gene has CDR1 SQVTM and CDR2 ANQGSEA. The CDR3 loop spans 12 amino acids. Isolating PBMCs gave at least 6 million of these cells per sample.

V is TRBV29-1 and J is TRBJ2-7; TRBD1 aligns across 7 bases. What was sequenced was blood. This receptor was obtained from a man older than 75 in good health. As DNA, the CDR3 is TGCAGCGTGATAGGGGGCAAGTACGAGCAGTACTTC. Its protein product is CSVIGGKYEQYF.